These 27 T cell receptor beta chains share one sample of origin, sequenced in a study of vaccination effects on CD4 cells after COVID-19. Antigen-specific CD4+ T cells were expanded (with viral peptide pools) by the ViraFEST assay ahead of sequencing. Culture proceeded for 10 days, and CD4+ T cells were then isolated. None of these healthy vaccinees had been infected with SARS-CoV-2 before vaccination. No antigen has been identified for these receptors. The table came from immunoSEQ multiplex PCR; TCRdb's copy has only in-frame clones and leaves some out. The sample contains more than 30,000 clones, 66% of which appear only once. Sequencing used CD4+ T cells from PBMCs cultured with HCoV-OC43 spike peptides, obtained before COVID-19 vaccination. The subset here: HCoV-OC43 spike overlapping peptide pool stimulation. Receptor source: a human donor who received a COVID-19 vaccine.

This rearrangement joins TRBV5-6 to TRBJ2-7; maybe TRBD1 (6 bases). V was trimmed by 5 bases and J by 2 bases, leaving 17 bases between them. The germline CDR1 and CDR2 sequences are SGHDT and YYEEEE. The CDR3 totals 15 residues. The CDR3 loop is CASRINQGIPYEQYF. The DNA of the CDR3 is TGTGCCAGCAGAATCAATCAGGGGATCCCCTACGAGCAGTACTTC. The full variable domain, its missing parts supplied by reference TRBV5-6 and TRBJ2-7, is DAGVTQSPTHLIKTRGQQVTLRCSPKSGHDTVSWYQQALGQGPQFIFQYYEEEERQRGNFPDRFSGHQFPNYSSELNVNALLLGDSALYLCASRINQGIPYEQYFGPGTRLTVT.

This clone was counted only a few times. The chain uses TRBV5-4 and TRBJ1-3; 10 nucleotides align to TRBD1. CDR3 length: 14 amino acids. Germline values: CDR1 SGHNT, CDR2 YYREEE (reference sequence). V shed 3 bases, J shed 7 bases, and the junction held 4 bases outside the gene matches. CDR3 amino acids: CASSWQGQGNTIYF. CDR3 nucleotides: TGTGCCAGCAGCTGGCAGGGACAGGGGAACACCATATATTTT.

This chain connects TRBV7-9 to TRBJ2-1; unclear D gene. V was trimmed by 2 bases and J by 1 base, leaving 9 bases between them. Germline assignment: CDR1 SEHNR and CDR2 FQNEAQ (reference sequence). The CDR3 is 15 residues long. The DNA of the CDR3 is TGTGCCAGCAGCTTACAGGCACGGTCCTACAATGAGCAGTTCTTC. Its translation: CASSLQARSYNEQFF.

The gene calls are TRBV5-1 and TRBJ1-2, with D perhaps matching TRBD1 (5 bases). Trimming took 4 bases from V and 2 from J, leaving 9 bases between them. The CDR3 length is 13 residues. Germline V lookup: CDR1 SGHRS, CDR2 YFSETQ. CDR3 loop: CASSPGGNYGYTF. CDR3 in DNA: TGCGCCAGCAGCCCCGGGGGAAACTATGGCTACACCTTC.

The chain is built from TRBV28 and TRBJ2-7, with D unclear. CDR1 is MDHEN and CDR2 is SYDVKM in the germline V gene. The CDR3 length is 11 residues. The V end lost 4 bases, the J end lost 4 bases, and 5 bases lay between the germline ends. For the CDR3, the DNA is TGTGCCAGCAGTTCGTTATACGAGCAGTACTTC. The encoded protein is CASSSLYEQYF.

The CDR3 DNA reads as TGCGCCAGCAGCTCTACCCAGGGGGCGAATGAAAAACTGTTTTTT. Its translation: CASSSTQGANEKLFF. V and J are TRBV5-1 and TRBJ1-4; 8 nucleotides agree with TRBD1. Germline CDR1 and CDR2: SGHRS and YFSETQ. This CDR3 has 15 residues. V gave up 3 bases and J gave up 5 bases; unmatched junction bases: 6.

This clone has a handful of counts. The CDR3 DNA reads TGTGCCAGCTCACCAAGGTACGAGCAGTACTTC. The encoded protein is CASSPRYEQYF. The chain couples TRBV18 to TRBJ2-7, with no clear D. CDR3 size: 11 residues. Looked up from germline, CDR1 is KGHSH and CDR2 is LQKENI. Deletions cut 2 bases from V and 4 bases from J, with 3 bases between.

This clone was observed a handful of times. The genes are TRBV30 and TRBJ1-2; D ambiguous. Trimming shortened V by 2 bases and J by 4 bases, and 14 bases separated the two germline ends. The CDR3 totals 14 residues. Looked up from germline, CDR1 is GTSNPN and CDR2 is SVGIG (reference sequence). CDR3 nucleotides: TGTGCCTGGAGTTTCCGTCCTCGGCCCTATGGCTACACCTTC. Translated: CAWSFRPRPYGYTF.

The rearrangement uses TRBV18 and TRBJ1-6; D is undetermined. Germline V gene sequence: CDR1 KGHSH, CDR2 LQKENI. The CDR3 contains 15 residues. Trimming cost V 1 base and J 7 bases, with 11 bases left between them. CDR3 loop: CASSPRAITNSPLHF. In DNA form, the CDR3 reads TGTGCCAGCTCACCACGGGCCATTACGAATTCACCCCTCCACTTT.

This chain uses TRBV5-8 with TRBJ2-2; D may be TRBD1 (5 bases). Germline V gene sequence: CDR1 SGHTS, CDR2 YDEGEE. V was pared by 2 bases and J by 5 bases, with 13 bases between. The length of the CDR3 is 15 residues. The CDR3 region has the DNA TGTGCCAGCAGCTTACAGACAGTGAAAACCGGGGAGCTGTTTTTT. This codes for CASSLQTVKTGELFF.

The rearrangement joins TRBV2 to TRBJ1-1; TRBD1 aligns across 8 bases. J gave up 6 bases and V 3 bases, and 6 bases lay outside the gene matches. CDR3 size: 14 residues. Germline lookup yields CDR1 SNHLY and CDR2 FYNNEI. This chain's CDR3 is CASSDGQGASEAFF. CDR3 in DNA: TGTGCCAGCAGTGATGGTCAGGGGGCATCTGAAGCTTTCTTT. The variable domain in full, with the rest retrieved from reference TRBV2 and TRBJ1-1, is EPEVTQTPSHQVTQMGQEVILRCVPISNHLYFYWYRQILGQKVEFLVSFYNNEISEKSEIFDDQFSVERPDGSNFTLKIRSTKLEDSAMYFCASSDGQGASEAFFGQGTRLTVV.

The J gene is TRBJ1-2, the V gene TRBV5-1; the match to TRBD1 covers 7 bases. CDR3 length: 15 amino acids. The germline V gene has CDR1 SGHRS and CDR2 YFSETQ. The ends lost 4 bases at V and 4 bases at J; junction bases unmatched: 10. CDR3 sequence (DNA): TGCGCCAGCAGCCCCGGGACCCCAGGGGGCTATGGCTACACCTTC. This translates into CASSPGTPGGYGYTF.

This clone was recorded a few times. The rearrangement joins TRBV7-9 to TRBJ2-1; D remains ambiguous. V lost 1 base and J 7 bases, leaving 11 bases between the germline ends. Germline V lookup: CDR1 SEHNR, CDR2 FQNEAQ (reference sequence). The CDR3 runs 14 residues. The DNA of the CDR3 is TGTGCCAGCAGCTTAGTGGGCAGAAGGAATGAGCAGTTCTTC. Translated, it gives CASSLVGRRNEQFF.

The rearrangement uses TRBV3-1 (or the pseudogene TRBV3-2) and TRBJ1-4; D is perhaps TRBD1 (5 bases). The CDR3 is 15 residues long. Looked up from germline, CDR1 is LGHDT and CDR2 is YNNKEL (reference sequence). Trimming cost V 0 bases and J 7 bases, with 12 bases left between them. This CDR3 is CASSQDLGVGEKLFF. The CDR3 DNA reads TGTGCCAGCAGCCAAGATTTGGGGGTGGGTGAAAAACTGTTTTTT.

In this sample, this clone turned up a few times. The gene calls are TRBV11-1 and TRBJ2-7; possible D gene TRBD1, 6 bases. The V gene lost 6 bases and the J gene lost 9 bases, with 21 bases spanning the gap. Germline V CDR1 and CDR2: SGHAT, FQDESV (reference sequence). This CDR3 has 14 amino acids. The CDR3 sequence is CASRYRVGKTAQYF. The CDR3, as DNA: TGTGCCAGCAGGTACAGGGTGGGAAAAACTGCGCAGTACTTC.

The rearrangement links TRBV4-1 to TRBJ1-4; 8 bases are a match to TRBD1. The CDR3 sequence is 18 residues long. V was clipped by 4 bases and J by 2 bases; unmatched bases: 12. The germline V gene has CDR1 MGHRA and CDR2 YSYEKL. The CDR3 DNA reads TGCGCCAGCAGCCCAGGGCGGTCGAGACAGGGGACTAATGAAAAACTGTTTTTT. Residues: CASSPGRSRQGTNEKLFF.

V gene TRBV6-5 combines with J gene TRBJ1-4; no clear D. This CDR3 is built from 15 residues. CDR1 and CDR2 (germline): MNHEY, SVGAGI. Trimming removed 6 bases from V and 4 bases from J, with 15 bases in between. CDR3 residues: CASSDEDGFNEKLFF. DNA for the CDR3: TGTGCCAGCAGCGACGAGGACGGTTTTAATGAAAAACTGTTTTTT.

As DNA, the CDR3 is TGTGCCAGCAGCCAACAAGACAGGGGAGAGAAACTGTTTTTT. It specifies CASSQQDRGEKLFF. The chain carries TRBV3-1 (or the pseudogene TRBV3-2) and TRBJ1-4, with TRBD1 matching 8 bases. The CDR3 sequence is 14 residues long. Germline lookup yields CDR1 LGHDT and CDR2 YNNKEL (reference sequence). Trimming removed 2 bases from V and 11 bases from J; junction bases left unmatched: 7.

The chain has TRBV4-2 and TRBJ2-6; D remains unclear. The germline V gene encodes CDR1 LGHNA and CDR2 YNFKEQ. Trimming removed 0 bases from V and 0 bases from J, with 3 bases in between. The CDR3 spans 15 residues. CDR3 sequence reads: CASSQDSSGANVLTF. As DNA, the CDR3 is TGTGCCAGCAGCCAAGACAGCTCTGGGGCCAACGTCCTGACTTTC.

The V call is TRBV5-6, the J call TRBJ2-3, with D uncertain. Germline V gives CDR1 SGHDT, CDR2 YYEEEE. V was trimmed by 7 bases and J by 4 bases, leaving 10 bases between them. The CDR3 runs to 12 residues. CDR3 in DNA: TGTGCCAGCTTCACCGTGGCAGATACGCAGTATTTT. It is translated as CASFTVADTQYF.

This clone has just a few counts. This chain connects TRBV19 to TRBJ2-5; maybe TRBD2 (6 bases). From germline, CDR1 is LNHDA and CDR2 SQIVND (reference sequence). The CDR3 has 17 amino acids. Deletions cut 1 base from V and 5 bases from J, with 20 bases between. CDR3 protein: CASSIAGRDRGDETQYF. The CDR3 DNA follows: TGTGCCAGTAGTATAGCCGGTAGGGACCGCGGGGATGAGACCCAGTACTTC.

The CDR3, as DNA: TGTGCCAGCAGTGGATCGTCAGGGGGTTCACCCCTCCACTTT. Translation: CASSGSSGGSPLHF. The chain uses TRBV2 and TRBJ1-6; 7 nucleotides agree with TRBD1. Germline V gene data show CDR1 as SNHLY and CDR2 as FYNNEI. The CDR3 length is 14 residues. J gave up 9 bases and V 4 bases, and 6 bases lay outside the gene matches.

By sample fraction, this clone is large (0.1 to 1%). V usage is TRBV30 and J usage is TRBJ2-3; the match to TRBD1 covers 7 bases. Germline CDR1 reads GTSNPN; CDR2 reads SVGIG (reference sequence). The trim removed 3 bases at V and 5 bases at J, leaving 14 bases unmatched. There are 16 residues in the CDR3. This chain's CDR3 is CAWSLQGTVLGDTQYF. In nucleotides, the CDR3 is TGTGCCTGGAGCCTACAGGGGACCGTGTTAGGAGATACGCAGTATTTT.

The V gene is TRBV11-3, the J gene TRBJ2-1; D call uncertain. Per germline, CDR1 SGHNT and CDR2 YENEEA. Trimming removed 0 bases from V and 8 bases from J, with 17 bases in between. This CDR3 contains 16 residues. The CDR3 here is CASSLDRGVESHEQFF. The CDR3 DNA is TGTGCCAGCAGCTTAGATCGAGGTGTCGAGTCACATGAGCAGTTCTTC.

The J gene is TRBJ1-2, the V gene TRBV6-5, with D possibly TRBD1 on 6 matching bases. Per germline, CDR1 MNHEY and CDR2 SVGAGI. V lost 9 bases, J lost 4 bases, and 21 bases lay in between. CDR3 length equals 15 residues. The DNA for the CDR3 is TGTGCCAGTCGAGCCGCAGGGGCGGAGTTCTATGGCTACACCTTC. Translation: CASRAAGAEFYGYTF.

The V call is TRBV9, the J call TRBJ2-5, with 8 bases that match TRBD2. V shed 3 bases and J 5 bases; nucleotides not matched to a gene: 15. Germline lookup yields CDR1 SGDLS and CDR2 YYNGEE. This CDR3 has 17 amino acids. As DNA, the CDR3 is TGTGCCAGCAGCGCCGGGGGGAGCGGGAGAACAGGGGAGACCCAGTACTTC. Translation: CASSAGGSGRTGETQYF.

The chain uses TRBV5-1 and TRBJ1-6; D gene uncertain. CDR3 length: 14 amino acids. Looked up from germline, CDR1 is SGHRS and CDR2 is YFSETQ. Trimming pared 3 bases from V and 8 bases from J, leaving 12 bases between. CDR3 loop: CASSSGGVDSPLHF. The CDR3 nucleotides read TGCGCCAGCAGCTCCGGTGGGGTGGATTCACCCCTCCACTTT.